These 13 T cell receptor beta chains were all obtained from the same sample, sequenced in a study of T-cell memory formation after mild COVID-19. From the 5' RACE reads, TCRdb called clonotypes with MiXCR, one entry per CDR3 protein. The data show 250,000 to 350,000 distinct CDR3 sequences, around 15% seen once. Input material: PBMCs or a T cell subset sorted from them (not recorded which). The receptor set was obtained from a man aged 18 to 30 who had mild COVID-19 (a few samples of this study predate the infection). Cell type and time point are not known.

The chain is built from TRBV4-1 and TRBJ1-6, with 7 bases lining up with TRBD1. Per germline, CDR1 MGHRA and CDR2 YSYEKL. V dropped 5 bases and J dropped 5; count of bases not matched to a gene: 9. This CDR3 is built from 16 residues. CDR3 DNA: TGCGCCAGCAGCTCTAGGCGGGACAGCGATAATTCACCCCTCCACTTT. Protein product: CASSSRRDSDNSPLHF.

In its sample, this clonotype was seen a few times. The chain is built from TRBV20-1 and TRBJ2-7; D is undetermined. CDR1 and CDR2 (germline): DFQATT, SNEGSKA (reference sequence). The CDR3 totals 11 residues. Between the trimmed V and J ends, which lost 3 bases and 4 bases, there was a span of 7 bases. CDR3 amino acids: CSASQRYEQYF. CDR3 DNA sequence: TGCAGTGCTAGCCAGCGTTACGAGCAGTACTTC.

This clonotype occurred a few times. The genes are TRBV6-1 and TRBJ2-4; 14 nucleotides match TRBD2. In germline, CDR1 is MNHNS, CDR2 SASEGT. V lost 3 bases to trimming and J lost 6 bases; unmatched junction nucleotides: 1. The CDR3 sequence is 15 residues long. CDR3 amino acids: CASSDGTSGRNIQYF. The CDR3 DNA is TGTGCCAGCAGTGACGGGACTAGCGGGAGAAACATTCAGTACTTC.

The rearrangement uses TRBV20-1 and TRBJ1-3; the match to TRBD1 covers 7 bases. The V segment lost 3 bases and the J segment 3 bases; nucleotides outside the gene matches: 14. This CDR3 comprises 17 residues. Per the germline V gene, CDR1 is DFQATT and CDR2 is SNEGSKA (reference sequence). The CDR3 reads CSARNWDSLVFGNTIYF. DNA for the CDR3: TGCAGTGCTAGGAACTGGGACAGTTTGGTCTTTGGAAACACCATATATTTT.

This clonotype showed up just a few times. The chain recombines TRBV3-1 with TRBJ2-3, with D tentatively TRBD2 (5 bases). This CDR3 has 15 amino acids. V was trimmed by 0 bases and J by 8 bases, leaving 15 bases between them. CDR1 is LGHDT, CDR2 YNNKEL, per germline (reference sequence). DNA for the CDR3: TGTGCCAGCAGCCAAGATCTGAACCCCCGGGGTACGCAGTATTTT. This gives the protein CASSQDLNPRGTQYF.

The rearrangement uses TRBV7-3 and TRBJ2-2, with D perhaps TRBD2 (5 bases). This CDR3 comprises 17 residues. Trimming removed 1 base from V and 4 bases from J, with 16 bases in between. Germline CDR1 is SGHTA and CDR2 is FQGTGA. The CDR3 region has the DNA TGTGCCAGCAGCTTAAAGTCTGGAGGATTTGTCACCGGGGAGCTGTTTTTT. Protein product: CASSLKSGGFVTGELFF.

The chain is built from TRBV27 and TRBJ2-2, with D perhaps TRBD2 (5 bases). The CDR3 length is 14 residues. V lost 2 bases, J lost 5 bases, and 9 bases lay in between. Germline V gene data show CDR1 as MNHEY and CDR2 as SMNVEV (reference sequence). CDR3 loop: CASSLRRRTGELFF. The CDR3 DNA reads TGTGCCAGCAGTTTAAGGAGGAGGACCGGGGAGCTGTTTTTT.

J is TRBJ1-1 and V is TRBV5-4, with D uncertain. The V gene lost 1 base and the J gene lost 3 bases, with 4 bases spanning the gap. CDR3 length equals 12 residues. In germline, CDR1 is SGHNT, CDR2 YYREEE (reference sequence). Written as DNA, the CDR3 is TGTGCCAGCAGCTTGTCCCACACTGAAGCTTTCTTT. Amino acid sequence: CASSLSHTEAFF.

J is TRBJ2-2 and V is TRBV3-1, with 9 bases lining up with TRBD1. The CDR3 covers 15 residues. The V gene's germline CDR1 is LGHDT and CDR2 YNNKEL (reference sequence). V lost 5 bases, J lost 5 bases, and 6 bases stayed unmatched. CDR3 in DNA: TGTGCCAGCAGCGAGGGACAGGGAGAGACCGGGGAGCTGTTTTTT. Its translation: CASSEGQGETGELFF.

The rearrangement links TRBV20-1 to TRBJ1-1; 8 bases line up with TRBD1. The germline gives CDR1 DFQATT, CDR2 SNEGSKA (reference sequence). The CDR3 runs 12 residues. V shed 2 bases and J 5 bases; nucleotides not matched to a gene: 1. CDR3: CSARQGATEAFF. CDR3 nucleotide sequence: TGCAGTGCTAGACAGGGGGCGACTGAAGCTTTCTTT.

This rearrangement joins TRBV6-6 to TRBJ2-1; 9 positions agree with TRBD1. From germline, CDR1 is MNHNY and CDR2 SVGAGI (reference sequence). V lost 6 bases to trimming and J lost 8 bases; unmatched junction nucleotides: 5. This CDR3 region has 13 residues. In nucleotides, the CDR3 is TGTGCCAGCAGCCCGACAGGGGGGCATGAGCAGTTCTTC. Its protein is CASSPTGGHEQFF.

This clonotype was seen ten or more times. V gene TRBV20-1 combines with J gene TRBJ2-3; 9 bases are shared with TRBD1. CDR1 DFQATT and CDR2 SNEGSKA come from the germline V gene (reference sequence). Unmatched junction bases numbered 8, after V lost 6 bases and J lost 1 base. This CDR3 region has 15 residues. CDR3 amino acids: CSAIGGQGRTDTQYF. CDR3 DNA: TGCAGTGCCATCGGGGGACAGGGACGCACAGATACGCAGTATTTT.

The genes are TRBV5-1 and TRBJ2-7; 7 bases align to TRBD1. The junction had 16 bases not matched to a gene; V was cut back by 4 bases and J by 0 bases. The CDR3 loop spans 18 amino acids. Germline V gene lookup returns CDR1 SGHRS and CDR2 YFSETQ. The DNA for the CDR3 is TGCGCCAGCAGCGCGCGTGGGACAGCCACTTGGGGCTCCTACGAGCAGTACTTC. Its translation: CASSARGTATWGSYEQYF.